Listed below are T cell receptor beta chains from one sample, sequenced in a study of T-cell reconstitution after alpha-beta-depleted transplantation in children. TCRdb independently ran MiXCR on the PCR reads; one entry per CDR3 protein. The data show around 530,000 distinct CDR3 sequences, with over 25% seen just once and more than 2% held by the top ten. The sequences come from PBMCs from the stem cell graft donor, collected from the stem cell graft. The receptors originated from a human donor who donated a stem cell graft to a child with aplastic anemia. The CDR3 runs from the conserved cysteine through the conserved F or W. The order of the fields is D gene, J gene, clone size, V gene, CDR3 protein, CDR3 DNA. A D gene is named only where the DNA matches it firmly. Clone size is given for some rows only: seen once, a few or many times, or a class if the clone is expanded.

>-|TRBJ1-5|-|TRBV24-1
CATSDSQDLGPQHF
TGTGCCACCAGTGATTCTCAGGATTTGGGCCCCCAGCATTTT
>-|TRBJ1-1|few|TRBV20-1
CSAPPTGRSTEAFF
TGCAGTGCACCGCCGACAGGTCGTAGTACTGAAGCTTTCTTT
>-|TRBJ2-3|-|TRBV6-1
CASSGHEAPDTQYF
TGTGCCAGCAGTGGACACGAGGCGCCCGATACGCAGTATTTT
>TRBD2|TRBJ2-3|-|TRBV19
CASSSPPGTSGSTDTQYF
TGTGCCAGTAGTTCCCCGCCAGGGACTAGCGGGAGCACAGATACGCAGTATTTT
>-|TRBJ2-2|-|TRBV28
CATRADRRETGELFF
TGTGCCACTAGGGCGGACAGACGGGAGACCGGGGAGCTGTTTTTT
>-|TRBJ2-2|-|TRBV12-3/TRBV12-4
CASSPLMNTGELFF
TGTGCCAGCAGTCCCCTTATGAACACCGGGGAGCTGTTTTTT
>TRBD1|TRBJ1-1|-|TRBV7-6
CASTTGEGSIAFF
TGTGCCAGCACCACAGGGGAGGGTTCGATAGCTTTCTTT
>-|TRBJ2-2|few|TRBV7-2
CASSSGRAGELFF
TGTGCCAGCAGCTCGGGGCGGGCCGGGGAGCTGTTTTTT
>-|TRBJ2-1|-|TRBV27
CASSRRGPGDEQFF
TGTGCCAGCAGTCGAAGGGGCCCCGGGGATGAGCAGTTCTTC
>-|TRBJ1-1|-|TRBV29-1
CSVAGGGYTEAFF
TGCAGCGTCGCCGGAGGGGGTTACACTGAAGCTTTCTTT
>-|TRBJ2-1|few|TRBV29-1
CSVVGLGYNEQFF
TGCAGCGTTGTAGGCTTGGGGTACAATGAGCAGTTCTTC
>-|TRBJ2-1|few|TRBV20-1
CSERGDNEQFF
TGCAGTGAACGCGGGGACAATGAGCAGTTCTTC
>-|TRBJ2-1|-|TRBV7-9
CASSPAGHIGEQFF
TGTGCCAGCAGCCCCGCCGGACATATCGGTGAGCAGTTCTTC
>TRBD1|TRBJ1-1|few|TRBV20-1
CSARNRGNTEAFF
TGCAGTGCTAGGAACAGGGGTAACACTGAAGCTTTCTTT
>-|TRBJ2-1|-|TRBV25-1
CASRGRGYEQFF
TGTGCCAGCAGGGGAAGGGGATATGAGCAGTTCTTC
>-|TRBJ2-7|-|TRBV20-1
CSARDSQRVSYEQYF
TGCAGTGCTAGAGACAGTCAACGGGTGTCCTACGAGCAGTACTTC
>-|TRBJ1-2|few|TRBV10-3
CAISESWPYGYTF
TGTGCCATCAGTGAGTCCTGGCCCTATGGCTACACCTTC
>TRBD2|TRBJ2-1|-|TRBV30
CAWTSGTYNEQFF
TGTGCCTGGACTAGCGGGACCTACAATGAGCAGTTCTTC
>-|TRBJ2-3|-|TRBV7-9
CATPLNTDTQYF
TGTGCCACCCCCCTCAACACAGATACGCAGTATTTT
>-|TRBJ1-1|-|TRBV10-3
CAINLGQNTEAFF
TGTGCCATCAATTTAGGGCAAAACACTGAAGCTTTCTTT
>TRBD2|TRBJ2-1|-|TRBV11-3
CASSLVSGSLNEQFF
TGTGCCAGCAGCTTAGTCAGCGGGAGCCTGAATGAGCAGTTCTTC
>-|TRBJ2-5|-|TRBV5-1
CASSGAWKTQYF
TGCGCCAGCAGCGGGGCTTGGAAGACCCAGTACTTC
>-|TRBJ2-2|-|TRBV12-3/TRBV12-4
CASSFFANTGELFF
TGTGCCAGCAGTTTTTTTGCTAACACCGGGGAGCTGTTTTTT
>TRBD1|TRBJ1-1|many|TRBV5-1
CASSLDRGANTEAFF
TGTGCCAGCAGTCTCGACAGGGGTGCGAACACTGAAGCTTTCTTT
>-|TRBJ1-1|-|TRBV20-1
CSARDFFQGNTEAFF
TGCAGTGCTAGAGATTTTTTTCAGGGGAACACTGAAGCTTTCTTT
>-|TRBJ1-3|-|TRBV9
CASSVESGGYSGNTIYF
TGTGCCAGCAGCGTAGAAAGTGGGGGTTACTCTGGAAACACCATATATTTT
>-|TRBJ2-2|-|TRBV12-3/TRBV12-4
CAGSSGSNTGDLFF
TGTGCCGGATCGAGCGGGTCGAACACCGGGGACCTGTTTTTT
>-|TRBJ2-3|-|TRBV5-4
CASSHLASTDTQYF
TGTGCCAGCAGCCATCTCGCAAGCACAGATACGCAGTATTTT
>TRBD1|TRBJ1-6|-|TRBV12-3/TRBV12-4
CASTLRGTDNSPLHF
TGTGCCAGCACCCTCAGGGGGACAGATAATTCACCCCTCCACTTT
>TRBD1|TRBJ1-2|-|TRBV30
CAWSVWTGDGYTF
TGTGCCTGGAGTGTTTGGACAGGGGATGGCTACACCTTC
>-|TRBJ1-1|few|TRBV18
CASSPLGAGRVDTEAFF
TGTGCCAGCTCACCTCTGGGGGCCGGTCGGGTTGACACTGAAGCTTTCTTT
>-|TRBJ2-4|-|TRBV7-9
CASSSTAGVSKNIQYF
TGTGCCAGCAGCTCAACCGCTGGGGTGTCCAAAAACATTCAGTACTTC
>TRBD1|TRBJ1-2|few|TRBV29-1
CSVGTGSGYTF
TGCAGCGTTGGGACAGGGAGCGGCTACACCTTC
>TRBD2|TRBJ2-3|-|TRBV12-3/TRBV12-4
CASSPPLAGGMSDTQYF
TGTGCCAGCAGTCCGCCCCTAGCGGGAGGAATGTCGGATACGCAGTATTTT
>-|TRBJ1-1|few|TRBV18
CASSPGGLNTEAFF
TGTGCCAGCAGCCCGGGAGGGCTGAACACTGAAGCTTTCTTT
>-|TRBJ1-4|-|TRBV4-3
CASSRRQGNEKLFF
TGCGCCAGCAGCCGGCGGCAGGGTAATGAAAAACTGTTTTTT
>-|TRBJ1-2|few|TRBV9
CASSYVLGGDYTF
TGTGCCAGCAGCTACGTCCTCGGGGGCGACTACACCTTC
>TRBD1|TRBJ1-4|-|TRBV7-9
CASSGTDGKLFF
TGTGCCAGCAGCGGGACAGACGGAAAACTGTTTTTT
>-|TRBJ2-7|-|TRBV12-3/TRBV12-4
CASSRGGSSYEQYF
TGTGCCAGCAGCCGCGGGGGCAGCTCCTACGAGCAGTACTTC
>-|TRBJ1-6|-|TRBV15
CATSRDLGMSSPLHF
TGTGCCACCAGCAGAGATCTGGGTATGAGTTCACCCCTCCACTTT
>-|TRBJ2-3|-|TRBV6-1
CASRRLDTDTQYF
TGTGCCAGCAGAAGACTAGATACAGATACGCAGTATTTT
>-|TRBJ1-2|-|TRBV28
CAGQRGGANYGYTF
TGTGCCGGACAAAGGGGCGGTGCTAACTATGGCTACACCTTC
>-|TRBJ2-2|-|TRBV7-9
CASSPALYTGELFF
TGTGCCAGCAGCCCCGCTCTGTACACCGGGGAGCTGTTTTTT
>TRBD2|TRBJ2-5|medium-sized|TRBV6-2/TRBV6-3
CASSYGGTSGDHQETQYF
TGTGCCAGCAGTTACGGCGGGACTAGCGGGGACCACCAAGAGACCCAGTACTTC
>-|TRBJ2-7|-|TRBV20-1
CSAIPGAHEQYF
TGCAGTGCCATTCCAGGGGCACACGAGCAGTACTTC
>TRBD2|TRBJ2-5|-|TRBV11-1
CASSLSAGLAGETQYF
TGTGCCAGCAGCCTCTCCGCAGGACTAGCGGGAGAGACCCAGTACTTC